A selection of T cell receptor beta chains follows, all from one sample in a study of blood T cell repertoires in COVID-19. Method: immunoSEQ multiplex PCR; TCRdb's copy keeps in-frame clones and lacks some. The sample yields about 170,000 clones, over 80% seen once. The sequencing sample was made of peripheral blood. These receptor sequences come from a woman in her forties or fifties with acute or convalescent COVID-19. CDR3s include the opening cysteine and the closing phenylalanine or tryptophan. The order of the fields is D gene, clone size, J gene, V gene, CDR3 length, CDR3 DNA, CDR3 protein. A D gene is named only where the DNA matches it firmly. A clone size is listed for some rows: how often the clone was seen (once, few, many), or a class if it is expanded.

d_gene: TRBD1; abundance: -; j_gene: TRBJ1-6; v_gene: TRBV5-5; len: 14; CDR3nt: TGTGCCAGCACCCAGAGACAGGGTTTTTCACCCCTCCACTTT; CDR3aa: CASTQRQGFSPLHF
d_gene: -; abundance: -; j_gene: TRBJ2-1; v_gene: TRBV11-1; len: 16; CDR3nt: TGTGCCAGCAGCCGCGGGGCAACGGTGGCGGTCAATGAGCAGTTCTTC; CDR3aa: CASSRGATVAVNEQFF
d_gene: -; abundance: -; j_gene: TRBJ1-3; v_gene: TRBV19; len: 11; CDR3nt: TGTGCCAGTATCGGGGGACACACCATATATTTT; CDR3aa: CASIGGHTIYF
d_gene: -; abundance: -; j_gene: TRBJ2-2; v_gene: TRBV19; len: 14; CDR3nt: TGTGCCAGTAGTGGGGGGTTCAACACCGGGGAGCTGTTTTTT; CDR3aa: CASSGGFNTGELFF
d_gene: -; abundance: -; j_gene: TRBJ1-2; v_gene: TRBV5-1; len: 12; CDR3nt: TGCGCCAGCAGGGCGGGGGACTATGGCTACACCTTC; CDR3aa: CASRAGDYGYTF
d_gene: -; abundance: -; j_gene: TRBJ2-1; v_gene: TRBV7-6; len: 14; CDR3nt: TGTGCCTCTCGAGGGTTTGAGGGAACAAATGAGCAGTTCTTC; CDR3aa: CASRGFEGTNEQFF
d_gene: TRBD1; abundance: once; j_gene: TRBJ1-1; v_gene: TRBV4-1; len: 15; CDR3nt: TGCGCCAGCAGCCAAGGGGCAGGGGGCCCGACTGAAGCTTTCTTT; CDR3aa: CASSQGAGGPTEAFF
d_gene: TRBD1; abundance: -; j_gene: TRBJ2-5; v_gene: TRBV7-2; len: 16; CDR3nt: TGTGCCAGCAGCTCCCGACAGGGAACGTACCAAGAGACCCAGTACTTC; CDR3aa: CASSSRQGTYQETQYF
d_gene: -; abundance: -; j_gene: TRBJ2-3; v_gene: TRBV5-1; len: 14; CDR3nt: TGCGCCAGCAGGGAAACAGGGACCACAGATACGCAGTATTTT; CDR3aa: CASRETGTTDTQYF
d_gene: -; abundance: -; j_gene: TRBJ2-7; v_gene: TRBV20-1; len: 13; CDR3nt: TGCAGTGCTAGTTTGGGGGCGGTTAGCGAGCAGTACTTC; CDR3aa: CSASLGAVSEQYF
d_gene: -; abundance: -; j_gene: TRBJ2-7; v_gene: TRBV28; len: 15; CDR3nt: TGTGCCAGCAGGGAAGAGACAGGCGAACACTACGAGCAGTACTTC; CDR3aa: CASREETGEHYEQYF